This note documents a single T cell receptor (beta chain) sequence. Its antigen is unknown. Individual cDNA molecules received unique molecular identifiers during library preparation. TCRdb fed the 5' RACE reads into MiXCR, producing one record per CDR3 protein. Counted here are 25,000 to 30,000 distinct CDR3 sequences, about 4.8% occurring once; the ten biggest clones make up roughly 10%. This record comes from a study of early T cells in non-severe SARS-CoV-2 infection. Study at large: From unsorted whole blood, bulk RNA was sequenced, and the chains remained unpaired.

The study's findings and limits: CD4 and private specificities were missed by VDJdb matching, which favored anti-spike CD8 responses.

The sample taken for sequencing was whole blood. The TCR originated in an adult who was a healthcare worker with PCR-confirmed SARS-CoV-2 infection or an uninfected control (not recorded which).

Here the CDR3 reads CASSSFSGQETQYF. CDR3 in DNA: TGTGCCAGCAGCTCCTTTAGCGGCCAAGAGACCCAGTACTTC. The chain combines TRBV7-8 with TRBJ2-5, with a possible D match to TRBD2 (6 bases). The CDR3 contains 14 residues. From germline, CDR1 is SGHVS and CDR2 FQNEAQ. The V gene lost 4 bases and the J gene lost 1 base, with 10 bases spanning the gap.